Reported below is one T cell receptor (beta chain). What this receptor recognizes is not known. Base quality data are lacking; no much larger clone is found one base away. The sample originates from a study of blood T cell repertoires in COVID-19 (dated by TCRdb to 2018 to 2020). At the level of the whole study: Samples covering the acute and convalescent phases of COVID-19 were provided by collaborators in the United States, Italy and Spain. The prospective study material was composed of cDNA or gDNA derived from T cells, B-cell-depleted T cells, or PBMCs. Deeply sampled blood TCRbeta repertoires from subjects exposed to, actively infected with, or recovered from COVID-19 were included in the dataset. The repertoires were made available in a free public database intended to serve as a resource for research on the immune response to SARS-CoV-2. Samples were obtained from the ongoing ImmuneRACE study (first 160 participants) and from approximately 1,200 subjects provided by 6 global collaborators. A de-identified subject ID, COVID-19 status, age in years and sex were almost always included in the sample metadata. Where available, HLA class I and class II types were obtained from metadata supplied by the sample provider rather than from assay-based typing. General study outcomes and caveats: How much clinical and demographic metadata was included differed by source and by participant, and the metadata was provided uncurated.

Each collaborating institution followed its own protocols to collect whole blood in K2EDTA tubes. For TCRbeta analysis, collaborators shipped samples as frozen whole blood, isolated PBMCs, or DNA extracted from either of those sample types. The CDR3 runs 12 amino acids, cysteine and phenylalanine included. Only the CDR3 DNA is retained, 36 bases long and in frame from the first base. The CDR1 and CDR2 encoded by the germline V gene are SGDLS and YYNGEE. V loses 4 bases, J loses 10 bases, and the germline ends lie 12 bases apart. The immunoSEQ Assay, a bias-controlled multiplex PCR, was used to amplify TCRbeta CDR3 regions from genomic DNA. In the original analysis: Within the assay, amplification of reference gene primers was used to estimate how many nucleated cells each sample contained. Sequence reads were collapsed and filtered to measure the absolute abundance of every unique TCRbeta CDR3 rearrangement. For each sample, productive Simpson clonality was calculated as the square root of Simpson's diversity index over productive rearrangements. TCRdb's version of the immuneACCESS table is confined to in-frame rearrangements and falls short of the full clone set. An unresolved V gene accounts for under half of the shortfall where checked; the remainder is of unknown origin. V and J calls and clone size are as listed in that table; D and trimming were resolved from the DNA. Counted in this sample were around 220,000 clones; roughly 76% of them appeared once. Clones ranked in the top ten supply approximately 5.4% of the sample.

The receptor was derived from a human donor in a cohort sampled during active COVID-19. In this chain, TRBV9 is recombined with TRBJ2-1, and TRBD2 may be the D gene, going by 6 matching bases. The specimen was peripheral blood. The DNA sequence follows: TGTGCCAGCAGCCGCACTAGCCCGGAGCAGTTCTTC. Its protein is CASSRTSPEQFF. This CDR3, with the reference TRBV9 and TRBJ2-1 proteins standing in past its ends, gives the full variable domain DSGVTQTPKHLITATGQRVTLRCSPRSGDLSVYWYQQSLDQGLQFLIQYYNGEERAKGNILERFSAQQFPDLHSELNLSSLELGDSALYFCASSRTSPEQFFGPGTRLTVL.